The 8 T cell receptor beta chains below were found in one sample sequenced in a study of shared clonotypes between healthy human individuals. Method: immunoSEQ multiplex PCR; TCRdb's copy keeps in-frame clones and lacks some. In the table there are millions of clones, approximately 94% of which are singletons. Material for sequencing was naive CD4+ T cells sorted from blood. Noted subset: CD45RA+ positively selected. The receptor set was obtained from a man in his late teens or twenties in good health.

This chain links TRBV5-1 with TRBJ1-3, with D tentatively TRBD1 (5 bases). The CDR3 consists of 17 residues. V lost 4 bases to trimming and J lost 3 bases, with 20 bases between them. The germline gives CDR1 SGHRS, CDR2 YFSETQ. In nucleotides, the CDR3 is TGCGCCAGCAGCCGGACTATTAATGGGGGGAATGGAAACACCATATATTTT. Protein sequence: CASSRTINGGNGNTIYF.

Only one count was recorded for this clone. This sequence joins TRBV19 and TRBJ1-6; the D is unclear. In germline, CDR1 is LNHDA, CDR2 SQIVND (reference sequence). There are 16 residues in the CDR3. V lost 8 bases and J lost 0, with 14 bases in between. For the CDR3, the DNA is TGTGCCAGTGGGTTGGAGGTAAACTCCTATAATTCACCCCTCCACTTT. Its translation is CASGLEVNSYNSPLHF.

Points on this clone: This sample includes further DNA sequences coding for the same CDR3. The rearrangement uses TRBV2 and TRBJ2-5; D uncertain. V lost 7 bases to trimming and J lost 5 bases, with 11 bases between them. The CDR3 covers 12 residues. Germline CDR1 is SNHLY and CDR2 is FYNNEI. CDR3 region: CASNLAGETQYF. CDR3 nucleotide sequence: TGTGCCAGCAACCTCGCTGGGGAGACCCAGTACTTC.

J is TRBJ1-2 and V is TRBV6-5; the D gene is possibly TRBD1 (5 bases). The V gene's germline CDR1 is MNHEY and CDR2 SVGAGI. The CDR3 has 14 amino acids. V lost 6 bases, J lost 4 bases, and 15 bases lay in between. CDR3 nucleotides: TGTGCCAGCAGAGCCATCACAGGCACCTATGGCTACACCTTC. Its protein is CASRAITGTYGYTF.

A note on this clone: The same CDR3 can be traced to other DNA sequences in this sample. The chain combines TRBV11-2 with TRBJ1-1, with D uncertain. CDR3 length equals 14 residues. Trimming took off 1 base at V and 1 base at J, with 7 bases between the two ends. CDR1 is SGHAT, CDR2 FQNNGV, per germline. Here the CDR3 DNA reads TGTGCCAGCAGCTTAGGTCGATCGAACACTGAAGCTTTCTTT. Translation gives CASSLGRSNTEAFF.

In its sample, this clone was seen a few times. This chain links TRBV2 with TRBJ1-5; TRBD1 might be the D (5 bases). Germline values: CDR1 SNHLY, CDR2 FYNNEI. V lost 4 bases, J lost 7 bases, and 14 bases lay in between. This CDR3 comprises 14 residues. For the CDR3, the DNA is TGTGCCAGCAGTGGGGCAGGGATGGGACAGCCCCAGCATTTT. Amino acids: CASSGAGMGQPQHF.

In its sample, this clone was seen a few times. The chain joins TRBV5-6 to TRBJ1-2; D call uncertain. This CDR3 comprises 12 residues. V lost 5 bases and J 8 bases, leaving 13 bases between the germline ends. Germline V gene data show CDR1 as SGHDT and CDR2 as YYEEEE. The CDR3 spells CASSFSLGGYTF. CDR3 coding DNA: TGTGCCAGCAGTTTCTCCCTCGGGGGCTACACCTTC.

This chain links TRBV7-3 with TRBJ2-3; 8 bases are a match to TRBD2. The length of the CDR3 is 17 residues. V gave up 5 bases and J gave up 4 bases; unmatched junction bases: 14. The germline CDR1 and CDR2 sequences are SGHTA and FQGTGA. CDR3: CASSPSSIRGGSDTQYF. The CDR3 nucleotides are TGTGCCAGCAGCCCCTCCTCCATTCGGGGGGGGTCAGATACGCAGTATTTT.